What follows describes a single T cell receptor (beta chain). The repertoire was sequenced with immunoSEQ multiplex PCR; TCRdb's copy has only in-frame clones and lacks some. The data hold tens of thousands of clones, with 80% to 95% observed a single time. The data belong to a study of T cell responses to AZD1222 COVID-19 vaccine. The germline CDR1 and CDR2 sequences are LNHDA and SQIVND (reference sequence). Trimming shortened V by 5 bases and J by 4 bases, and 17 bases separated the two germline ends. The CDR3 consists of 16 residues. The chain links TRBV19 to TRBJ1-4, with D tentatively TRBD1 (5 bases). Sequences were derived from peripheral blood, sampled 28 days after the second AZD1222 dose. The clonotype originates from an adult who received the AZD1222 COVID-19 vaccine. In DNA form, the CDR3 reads TGTGCCAGTAGTGCGCGACGACAGAACCATAATGAAAAACTGTTTTTT. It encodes CASSARRQNHNEKLFF.